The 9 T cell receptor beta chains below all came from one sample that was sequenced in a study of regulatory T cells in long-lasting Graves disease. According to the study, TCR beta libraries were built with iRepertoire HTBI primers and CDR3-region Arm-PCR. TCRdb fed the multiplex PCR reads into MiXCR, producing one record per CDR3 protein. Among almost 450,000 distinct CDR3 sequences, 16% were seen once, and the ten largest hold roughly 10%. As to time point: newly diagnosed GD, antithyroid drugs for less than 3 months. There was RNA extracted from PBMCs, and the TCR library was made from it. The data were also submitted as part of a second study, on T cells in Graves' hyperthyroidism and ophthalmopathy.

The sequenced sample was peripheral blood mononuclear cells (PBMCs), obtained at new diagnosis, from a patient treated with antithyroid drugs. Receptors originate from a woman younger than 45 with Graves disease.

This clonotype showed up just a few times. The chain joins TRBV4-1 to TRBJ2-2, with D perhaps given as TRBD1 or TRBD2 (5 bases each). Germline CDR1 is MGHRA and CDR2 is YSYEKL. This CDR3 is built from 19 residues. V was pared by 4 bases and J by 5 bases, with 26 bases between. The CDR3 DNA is TGCGCCAGCAGCCCCCCCGGGGCTGGCGCAGGAAGAGAGACCGGGGAGCTGTTTTTT. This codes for CASSPPGAGAGRETGELFF.

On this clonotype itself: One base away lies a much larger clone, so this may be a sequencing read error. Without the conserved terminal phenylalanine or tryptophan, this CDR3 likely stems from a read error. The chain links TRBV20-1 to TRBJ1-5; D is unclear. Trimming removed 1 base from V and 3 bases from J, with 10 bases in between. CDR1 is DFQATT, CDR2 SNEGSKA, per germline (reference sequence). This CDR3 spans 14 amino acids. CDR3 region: CSARVGAFNQPQHS. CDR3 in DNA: TGCAGTGCTAGAGTGGGAGCTTTCAATCAGCCCCAGCATTCT.

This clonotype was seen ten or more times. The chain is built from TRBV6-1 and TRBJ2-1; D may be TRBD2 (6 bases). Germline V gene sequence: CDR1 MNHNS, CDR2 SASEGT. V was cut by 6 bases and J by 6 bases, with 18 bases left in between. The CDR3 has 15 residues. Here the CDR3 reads CASRGIGTPSNEQFF. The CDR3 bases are TGTGCCAGCAGGGGAATCGGGACTCCTTCCAATGAGCAGTTCTTC.

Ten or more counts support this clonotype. The CDR3 sequence is CSARDRNRDLQSQHF. The CDR3 nucleotides read TGCAGTGCTAGAGATCGGAACAGGGATTTACAGTCCCAGCATTTT. The chain has TRBV20-1 and TRBJ1-5; D is perhaps TRBD1 (6 bases). The CDR3 spans 15 residues. The germline gives CDR1 DFQATT, CDR2 SNEGSKA (reference sequence). V was cut by 0 bases and J by 11 bases, with 20 bases left in between.

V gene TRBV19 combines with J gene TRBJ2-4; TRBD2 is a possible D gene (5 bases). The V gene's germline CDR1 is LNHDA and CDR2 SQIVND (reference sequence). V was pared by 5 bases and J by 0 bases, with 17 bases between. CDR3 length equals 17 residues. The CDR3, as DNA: TGTGCCAGTAGTCTCGGGAATCAGGCGCTAGCCAAAAACATTCAGTACTTC. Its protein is CASSLGNQALAKNIQYF.

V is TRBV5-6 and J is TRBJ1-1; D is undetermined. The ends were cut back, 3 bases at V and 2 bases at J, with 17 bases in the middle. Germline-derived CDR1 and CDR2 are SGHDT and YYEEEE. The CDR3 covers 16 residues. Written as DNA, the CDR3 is TGTGCCAGCAGCTACCCCGCCGACATATTTAACACTGAAGCTTTCTTT. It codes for CASSYPADIFNTEAFF.

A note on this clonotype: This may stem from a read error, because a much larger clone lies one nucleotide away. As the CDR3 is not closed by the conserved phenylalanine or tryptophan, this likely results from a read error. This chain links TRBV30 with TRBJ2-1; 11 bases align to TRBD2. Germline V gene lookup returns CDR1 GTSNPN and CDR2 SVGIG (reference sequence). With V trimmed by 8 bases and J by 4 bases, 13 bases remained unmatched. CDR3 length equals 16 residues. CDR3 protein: CASSFTGTSGYNEQFS. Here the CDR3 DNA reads TGTGCCAGCAGCTTTACCGGGACTAGCGGATACAATGAGCAGTTCTCC.

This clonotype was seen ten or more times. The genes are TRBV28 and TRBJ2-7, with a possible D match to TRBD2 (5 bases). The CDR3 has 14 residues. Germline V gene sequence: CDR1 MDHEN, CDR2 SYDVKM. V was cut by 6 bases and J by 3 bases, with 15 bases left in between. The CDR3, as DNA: TGTGCCAGCAGCCAAGTGGACTTAATCTACGAGCAGTACTTC. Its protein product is CASSQVDLIYEQYF. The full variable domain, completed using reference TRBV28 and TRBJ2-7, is DVKVTQSSRYLVKRTGEKVFLECVQDMDHENMFWYRQDPGLGLRLIYFSYDVKMKEKGDIPEGYSVSREKKERFSLILESASTNQTSMYLCASSQVDLIYEQYFGPGTRLTVT.

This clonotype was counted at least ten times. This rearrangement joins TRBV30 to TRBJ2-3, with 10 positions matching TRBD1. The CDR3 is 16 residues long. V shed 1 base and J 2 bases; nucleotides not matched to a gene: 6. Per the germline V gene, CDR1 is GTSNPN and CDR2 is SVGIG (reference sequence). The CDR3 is CAWSGGTGEYTDTQYF. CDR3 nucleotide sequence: TGTGCCTGGAGTGGTGGGACAGGGGAATACACAGATACGCAGTATTTT.